The clone carrying this TCR beta chain was counted only a few times. The antigen remains unidentified. This sample is part of a study of identical twins. Broader study findings: The study drew conclusions from cross-sectional statistical analysis, not from following the same donors.

One entry per CDR3 protein results from TCRdb running MiXCR on the 5' RACE reads. This sample has about 470,000 distinct CDR3 sequences, with 20% to 30% found just once. Trimming removed 5 bases from V and 7 bases from J; junction bases left unmatched: 24. The germline V gene has CDR1 SGHAT and CDR2 FQNNGV. CDR3 length: 20 residues. This same sample was also part of a study on T cells expressing NK-cell markers. That publication notes: HCMV seropositivity marked most of the eight sequenced donors; one was seronegative. Each of over 5 donors carried dominant NKG2C+ clonotypes accounting for about 1.0-7.0% of CD8+ T cells. Among four donors, these clonotypes also ranked first in the CD3+CD56-NKG2C+ fraction.

Sequencing was done on a sample of CD4+ T cells sorted from blood. The rearrangement links TRBV11-2 to TRBJ2-1; 9 bases are a match to TRBD2. The sequence was obtained from a woman between 18 and 29 years old in good health. The CDR3 is CASSQYSTSGPPLIGNEQFF. For the CDR3, the DNA is TGTGCCAGCAGCCAATATTCGACTAGCGGCCCGCCCCTGATAGGAAATGAGCAGTTCTTC.